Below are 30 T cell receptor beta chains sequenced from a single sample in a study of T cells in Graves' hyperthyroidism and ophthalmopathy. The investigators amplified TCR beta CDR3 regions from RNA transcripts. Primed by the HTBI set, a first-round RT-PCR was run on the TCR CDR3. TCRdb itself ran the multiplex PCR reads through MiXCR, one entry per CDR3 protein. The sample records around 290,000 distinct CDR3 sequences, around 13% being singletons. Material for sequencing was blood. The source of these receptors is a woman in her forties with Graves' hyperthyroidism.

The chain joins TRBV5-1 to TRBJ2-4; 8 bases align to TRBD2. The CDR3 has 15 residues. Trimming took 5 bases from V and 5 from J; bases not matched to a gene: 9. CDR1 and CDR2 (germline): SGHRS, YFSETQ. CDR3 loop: CASSLDGRGENIQYF. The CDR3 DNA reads TGCGCCAGCAGTCTAGACGGGCGGGGGGAAAACATTCAGTACTTC. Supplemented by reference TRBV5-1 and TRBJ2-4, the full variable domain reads KAGVTQTPRYLIKTRGQQVTLSCSPISGHRSVSWYQQTPGQGLQFLFEYFSETQRNKGNFPGRFSGRQFSNSRSEMNVSTLELGDSALYLCASSLDGRGENIQYFGAGTRLSVL.

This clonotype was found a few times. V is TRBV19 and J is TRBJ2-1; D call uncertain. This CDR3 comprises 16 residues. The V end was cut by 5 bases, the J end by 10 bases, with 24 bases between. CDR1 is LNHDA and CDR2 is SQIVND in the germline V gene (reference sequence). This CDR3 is CASSPSSSSPFVEQFF. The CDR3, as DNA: TGTGCCAGTAGTCCGTCGTCCTCTTCTCCCTTTGTCGAGCAGTTCTTC.

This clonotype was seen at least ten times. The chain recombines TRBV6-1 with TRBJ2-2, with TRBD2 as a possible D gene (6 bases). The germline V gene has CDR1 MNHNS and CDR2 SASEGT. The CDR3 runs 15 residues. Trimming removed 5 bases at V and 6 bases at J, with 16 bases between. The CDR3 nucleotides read TGTGCCAGCAGTTGGGAGACTAGGGCCCCCGGGGAGCTGTTTTTT. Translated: CASSWETRAPGELFF.

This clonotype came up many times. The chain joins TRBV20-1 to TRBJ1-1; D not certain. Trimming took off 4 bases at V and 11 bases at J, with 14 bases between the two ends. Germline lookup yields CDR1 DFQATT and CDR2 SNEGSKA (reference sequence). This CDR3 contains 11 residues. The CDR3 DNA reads TGCAGTGCTATCAAGGTTGGGTTGGCTTTCTTT. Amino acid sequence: CSAIKVGLAFF.

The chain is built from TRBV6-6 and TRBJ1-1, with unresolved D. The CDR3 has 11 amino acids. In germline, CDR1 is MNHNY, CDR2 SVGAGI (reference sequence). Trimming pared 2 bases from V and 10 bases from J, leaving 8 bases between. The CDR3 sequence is CASSYQRRAFF. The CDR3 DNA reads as TGTGCCAGCAGTTACCAAAGGAGAGCTTTCTTT.

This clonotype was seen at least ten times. The CDR3 DNA follows: TGTGCCAGCATAGGACTAGGAAGTTACGAGCAGTACTTC. Translating gives CASIGLGSYEQYF. This sequence joins TRBV2 and TRBJ2-7; 7 bases are shared with TRBD2. Per germline, CDR1 SNHLY and CDR2 FYNNEI. V lost 7 bases to trimming and J lost 4 bases; unmatched junction nucleotides: 7. The CDR3 consists of 13 residues.

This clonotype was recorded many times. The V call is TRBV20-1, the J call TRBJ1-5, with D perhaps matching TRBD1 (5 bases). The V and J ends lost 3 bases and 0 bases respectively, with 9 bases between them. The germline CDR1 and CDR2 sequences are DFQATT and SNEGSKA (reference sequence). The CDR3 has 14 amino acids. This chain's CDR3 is CSASRQTSNQPQHF. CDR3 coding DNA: TGCAGTGCTAGCCGACAGACTAGCAATCAGCCCCAGCATTTT.

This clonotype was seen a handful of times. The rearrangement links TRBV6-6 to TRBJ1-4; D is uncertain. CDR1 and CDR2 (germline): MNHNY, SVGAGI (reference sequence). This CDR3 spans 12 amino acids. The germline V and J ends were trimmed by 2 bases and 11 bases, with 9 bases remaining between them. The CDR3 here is CASSYLGGKLFF. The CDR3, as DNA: TGTGCCAGCAGTTACCTTGGCGGCAAACTGTTTTTT.

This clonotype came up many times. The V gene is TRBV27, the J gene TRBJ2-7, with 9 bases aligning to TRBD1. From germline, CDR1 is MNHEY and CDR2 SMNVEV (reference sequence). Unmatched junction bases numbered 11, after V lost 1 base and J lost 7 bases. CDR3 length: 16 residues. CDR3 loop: CASSLLVTGGSWEQYF. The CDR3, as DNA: TGTGCCAGCAGTTTATTAGTGACAGGGGGGAGTTGGGAGCAGTACTTC.

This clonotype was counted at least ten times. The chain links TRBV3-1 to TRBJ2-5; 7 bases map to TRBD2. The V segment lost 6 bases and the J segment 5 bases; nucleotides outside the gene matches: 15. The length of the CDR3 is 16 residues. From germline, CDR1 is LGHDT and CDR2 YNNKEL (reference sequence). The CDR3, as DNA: TGTGCCAGCAGTCCAGCCACGGGGCGGGAGACGGAGACCCAGTACTTC. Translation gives CASSPATGRETETQYF.

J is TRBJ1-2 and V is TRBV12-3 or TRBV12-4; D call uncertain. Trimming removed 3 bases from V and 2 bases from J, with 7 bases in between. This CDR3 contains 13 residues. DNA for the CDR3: TGTGCCAGCAGTTTGAGACGAAACTATGGCTACACCTTC. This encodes CASSLRRNYGYTF.

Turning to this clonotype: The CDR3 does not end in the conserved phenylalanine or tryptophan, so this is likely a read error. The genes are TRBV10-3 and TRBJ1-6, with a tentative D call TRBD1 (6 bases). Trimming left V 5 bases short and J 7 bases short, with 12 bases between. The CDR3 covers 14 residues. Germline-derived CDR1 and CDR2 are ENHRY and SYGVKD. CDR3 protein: CAISPRDKNSPLHS. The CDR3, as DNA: TGTGCCATCAGTCCTCGGGACAAGAATTCACCCCTCCACTCT.

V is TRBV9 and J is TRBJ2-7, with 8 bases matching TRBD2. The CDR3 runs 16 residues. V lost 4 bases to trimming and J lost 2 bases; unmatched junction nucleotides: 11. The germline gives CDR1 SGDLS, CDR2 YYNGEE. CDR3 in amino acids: CASSLTGTSGPYEQYF. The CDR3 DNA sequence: TGTGCCAGCAGCCTCACCGGTACTAGCGGACCCTACGAGCAGTACTTC.

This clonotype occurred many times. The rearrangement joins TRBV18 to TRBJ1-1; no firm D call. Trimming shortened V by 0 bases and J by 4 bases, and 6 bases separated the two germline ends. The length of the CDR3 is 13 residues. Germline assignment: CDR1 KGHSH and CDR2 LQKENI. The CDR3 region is CASSPPPPTEAFF. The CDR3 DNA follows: TGTGCCAGCTCACCACCCCCGCCCACTGAAGCTTTCTTT.

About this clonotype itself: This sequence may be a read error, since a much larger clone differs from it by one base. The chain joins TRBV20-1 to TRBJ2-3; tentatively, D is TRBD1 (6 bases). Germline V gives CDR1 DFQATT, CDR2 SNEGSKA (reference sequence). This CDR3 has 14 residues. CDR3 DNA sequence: TGCACTGCTACCTACGACAGGAGCACAGATACGCAGTATTTT. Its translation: CTATYDRSTDTQYF.

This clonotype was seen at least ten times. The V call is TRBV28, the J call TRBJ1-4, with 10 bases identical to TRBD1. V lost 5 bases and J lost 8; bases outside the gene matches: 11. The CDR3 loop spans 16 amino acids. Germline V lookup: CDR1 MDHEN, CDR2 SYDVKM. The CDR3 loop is CASSPAGTGDWEKLFF. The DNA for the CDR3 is TGTGCCAGCAGTCCCGCCGGGACAGGGGATTGGGAAAAACTGTTTTTT.

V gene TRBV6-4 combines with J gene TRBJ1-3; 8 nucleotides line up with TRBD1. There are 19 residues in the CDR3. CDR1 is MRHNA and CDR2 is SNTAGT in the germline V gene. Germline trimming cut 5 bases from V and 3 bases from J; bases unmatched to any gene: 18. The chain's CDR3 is CASSSPRTGGTSNGNTIYF. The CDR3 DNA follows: TGTGCCAGCAGTTCTCCGAGAACAGGGGGAACCTCGAATGGAAACACCATATATTTT.

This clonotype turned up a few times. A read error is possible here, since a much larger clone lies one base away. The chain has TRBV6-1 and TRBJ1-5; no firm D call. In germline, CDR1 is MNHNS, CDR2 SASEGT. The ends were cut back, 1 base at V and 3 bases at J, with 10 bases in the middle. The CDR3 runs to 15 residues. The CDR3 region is CASSEESPFNQPQHF. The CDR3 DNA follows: TGTGCCAGCAGTGAAGAGTCACCCTTCAATCAGCCCCAGCATTTT.

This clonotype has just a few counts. The chain's CDR3 is CASSPVNYGYTF. CDR3 DNA sequence: TGTGCCAGCAGCCCCGTTAACTATGGCTACACCTTC. V and J are TRBV7-9 and TRBJ1-2; unclear D gene. Trimming shortened V by 5 bases and J by 1 base, and 5 bases separated the two germline ends. Germline V gene sequence: CDR1 SEHNR, CDR2 FQNEAQ (reference sequence). The CDR3 runs to 12 residues.

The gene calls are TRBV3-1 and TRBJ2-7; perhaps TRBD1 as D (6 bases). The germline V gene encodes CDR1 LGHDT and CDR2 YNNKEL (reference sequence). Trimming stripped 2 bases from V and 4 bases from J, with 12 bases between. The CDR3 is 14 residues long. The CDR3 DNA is TGTGCCAGCAGCCAAAGTGCAGGGGAGTACGAGCAGTACTTC. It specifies CASSQSAGEYEQYF.

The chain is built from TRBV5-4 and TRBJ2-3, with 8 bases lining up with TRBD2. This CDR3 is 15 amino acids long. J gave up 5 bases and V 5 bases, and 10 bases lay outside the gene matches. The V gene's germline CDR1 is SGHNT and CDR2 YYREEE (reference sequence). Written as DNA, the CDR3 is TGTGCCAGCAGTGCCAGCGGGAGAGCGATAGATACGCAGTATTTT. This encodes CASSASGRAIDTQYF. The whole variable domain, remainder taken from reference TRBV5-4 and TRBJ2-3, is ETGVTQSPTHLIKTRGQQVTLRCSSQSGHNTVSWYQQALGQGPQFIFQYYREEENGRGNFPPRFSGLQFPNYSSELNVNALELDDSALYLCASSASGRAIDTQYFGPGTRLTVL.

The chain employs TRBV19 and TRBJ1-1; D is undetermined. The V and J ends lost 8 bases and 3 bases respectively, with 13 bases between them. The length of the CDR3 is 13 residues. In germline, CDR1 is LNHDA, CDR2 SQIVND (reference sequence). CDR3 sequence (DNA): TGTGCCAGTTCGACCCTGGGAGACACTGAAGCTTTCTTT. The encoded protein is CASSTLGDTEAFF.

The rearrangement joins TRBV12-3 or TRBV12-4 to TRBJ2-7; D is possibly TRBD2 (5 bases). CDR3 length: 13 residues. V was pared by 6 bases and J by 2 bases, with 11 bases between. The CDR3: CASSPGTTYEQYF. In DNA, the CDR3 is TGTGCCAGCAGCCCGGGAACAACCTACGAGCAGTACTTC.

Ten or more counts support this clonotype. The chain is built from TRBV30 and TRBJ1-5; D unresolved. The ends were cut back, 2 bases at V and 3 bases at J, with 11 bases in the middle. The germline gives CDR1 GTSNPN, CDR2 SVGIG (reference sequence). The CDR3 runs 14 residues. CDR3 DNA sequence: TGTGCCTGGAGTTCCGGGCCTCTCAATCAGCCCCAGCATTTT. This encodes CAWSSGPLNQPQHF.

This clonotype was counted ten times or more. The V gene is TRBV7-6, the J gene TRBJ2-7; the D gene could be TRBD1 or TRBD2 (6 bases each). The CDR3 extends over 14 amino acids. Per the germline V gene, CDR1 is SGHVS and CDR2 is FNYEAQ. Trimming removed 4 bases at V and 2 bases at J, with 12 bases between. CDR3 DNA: TGTGCCAGCAGCTCTGAGGGGGGACCCTACGAGCAGTACTTC. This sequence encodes CASSSEGGPYEQYF. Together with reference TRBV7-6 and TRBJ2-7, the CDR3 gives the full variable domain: GAGVSQSPRYKVTKRGQDVALRCDPISGHVSLYWYRQALGQGPEFLTYFNYEAQQDKSGLPNDRFSAERPEGSISTLTIQRTEQRDSAMYRCASSSEGGPYEQYFGPGTRLTVT.

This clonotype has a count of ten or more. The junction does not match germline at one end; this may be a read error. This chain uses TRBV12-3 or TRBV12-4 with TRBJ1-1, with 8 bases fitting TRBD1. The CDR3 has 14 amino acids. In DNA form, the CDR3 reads TGTACCAGCGGGCCGGACAGGGCGAACACTGAAGCTTTCTTT. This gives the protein CTSGPDRANTEAFF.

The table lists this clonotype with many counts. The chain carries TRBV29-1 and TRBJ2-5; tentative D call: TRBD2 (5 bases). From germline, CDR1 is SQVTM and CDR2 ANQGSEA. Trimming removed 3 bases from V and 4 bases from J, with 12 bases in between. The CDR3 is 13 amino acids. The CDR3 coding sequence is TGCAGCGTTGAGCTTCTAGCTGGAGAGACCCAGTACTTC. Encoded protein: CSVELLAGETQYF.

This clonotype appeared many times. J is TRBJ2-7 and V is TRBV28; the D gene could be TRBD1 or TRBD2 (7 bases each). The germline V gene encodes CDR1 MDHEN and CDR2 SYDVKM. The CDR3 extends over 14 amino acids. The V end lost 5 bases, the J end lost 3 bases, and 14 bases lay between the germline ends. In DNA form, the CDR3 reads TGTGCCAGCAGTGGGAGGGGGCTATACTACGAGCAGTACTTC. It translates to CASSGRGLYYEQYF.

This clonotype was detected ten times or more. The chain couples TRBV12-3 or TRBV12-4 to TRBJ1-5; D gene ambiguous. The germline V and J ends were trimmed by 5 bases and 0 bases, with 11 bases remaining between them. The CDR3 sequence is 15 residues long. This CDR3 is CASSTDGDSNQPQHF. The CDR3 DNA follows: TGTGCCAGCAGTACGGACGGAGATAGCAATCAGCCCCAGCATTTT.

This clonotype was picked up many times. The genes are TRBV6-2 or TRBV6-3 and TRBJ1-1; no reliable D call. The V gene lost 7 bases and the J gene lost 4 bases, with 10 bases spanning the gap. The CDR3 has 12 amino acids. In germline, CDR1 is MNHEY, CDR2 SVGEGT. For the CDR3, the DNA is TGTGCCAGCACACAGCGGGCCACTGAAGCTTTCTTT. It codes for CASTQRATEAFF.